Listed below are T cell receptor beta chains from one sample, sequenced in a study of identical twins. In TCRdb, the 5' RACE reads were re-called with MiXCR into one record per CDR3 protein. Here the sample spans about 890,000 distinct CDR3 sequences, over 9% being singletons. These data were also filed under a second study, of yellow fever vaccine responses in identical twins.

Sequencing was performed on PBMCs. Every receptor here comes from a woman younger than 30 in good health. Both conserved end residues are part of each CDR3. D genes are given only for firm matches. Part of the rows lack a size; the others show once, few, many or a class for expanded clones.

v_call: TRBV2
j_call: TRBJ1-2
clone_size: NA
d_call: TRBD1
cdr3_aa: CASPRGRNYGYTF
cdr3_nt: TGTGCCAGTCCTAGGGGGCGAAACTATGGCTACACCTTC

v_call: TRBV2
j_call: TRBJ2-7
clone_size: NA
d_call: NA
cdr3_aa: CACGQVSYEQYF
cdr3_nt: TGTGCCTGCGGGCAGGTTTCCTACGAGCAGTACTTC

v_call: TRBV12-3/TRBV12-4
j_call: TRBJ1-1
clone_size: NA
d_call: NA
cdr3_aa: CASSYYQGAFF
cdr3_nt: TGTGCCAGCAGTTACTATCAGGGAGCTTTCTTT

v_call: TRBV13
j_call: TRBJ1-4
clone_size: few
d_call: TRBD1
cdr3_aa: CASSGPITGENEKLFF
cdr3_nt: TGTGCCAGCAGCGGGCCGATAACAGGGGAGAATGAAAAACTGTTTTTT

v_call: TRBV7-9
j_call: TRBJ2-5
clone_size: few
d_call: TRBD2
cdr3_aa: CASSFSGQFRETQYF
cdr3_nt: TGTGCCAGCAGCTTTAGCGGGCAGTTTAGAGAGACCCAGTACTTC

v_call: TRBV5-1
j_call: TRBJ2-5
clone_size: few
d_call: TRBD1
cdr3_aa: CASSLVARGLETQYF
cdr3_nt: TGCGCCAGCAGCTTGGTGGCCAGGGGGCTTGAGACCCAGTACTTC

v_call: TRBV12-3/TRBV12-4
j_call: TRBJ2-7
clone_size: NA
d_call: NA
cdr3_aa: CASSFYWTTRYEQYF
cdr3_nt: TGTGCCAGCAGTTTTTATTGGACTACCCGCTACGAGCAGTACTTC

v_call: TRBV6-2/TRBV6-3
j_call: TRBJ2-1
clone_size: NA
d_call: TRBD1
cdr3_aa: CARGTGADYNEQFF
cdr3_nt: TGTGCCAGGGGAACAGGGGCCGATTACAATGAGCAGTTCTTC

v_call: TRBV2
j_call: TRBJ2-3
clone_size: once
d_call: NA
cdr3_aa: CASSELGLKADTQYF
cdr3_nt: TGTGCCAGCAGCGAATTAGGGTTGAAGGCAGATACGCAGTATTTT

v_call: TRBV3-1
j_call: TRBJ2-2
clone_size: few
d_call: NA
cdr3_aa: CASSRGGAGELFF
cdr3_nt: TGTGCCAGCAGCAGAGGGGGGGCCGGGGAGCTGTTTTTT

v_call: TRBV2
j_call: TRBJ2-7
clone_size: NA
d_call: NA
cdr3_aa: CASRLAQAHSYEQYF
cdr3_nt: TGTGCCAGCAGGCTGGCCCAGGCGCACTCCTACGAGCAGTACTTC

v_call: TRBV28
j_call: TRBJ1-4
clone_size: few
d_call: TRBD1
cdr3_aa: CASTDPGQRNEKLFF
cdr3_nt: TGTGCCAGCACCGATCCGGGACAGCGAAATGAAAAACTGTTTTTT

v_call: TRBV7-6
j_call: TRBJ1-3
clone_size: NA
d_call: NA
cdr3_aa: CASRRNFDSGNTIYF
cdr3_nt: TGTGCCAGCAGGAGGAATTTCGACTCTGGAAACACCATATATTTT

v_call: TRBV13
j_call: TRBJ1-2
clone_size: NA
d_call: NA
cdr3_aa: CATSESNRTYYGYTF
cdr3_nt: TGTGCCACCAGCGAGTCGAACAGGACCTACTATGGCTACACCTTC

v_call: TRBV28
j_call: TRBJ2-1
clone_size: NA
d_call: TRBD2
cdr3_aa: CATARHWTRDRNEQFF
cdr3_nt: TGTGCCACCGCCCGGCACTGGACTAGAGATAGGAATGAGCAGTTCTTC

v_call: TRBV20-1
j_call: TRBJ2-1
clone_size: many
d_call: TRBD1
cdr3_aa: CSAGGQGFLYNEQFF
cdr3_nt: TGCAGTGCCGGGGGACAGGGGTTTCTCTACAATGAGCAGTTCTTC

v_call: TRBV6-5
j_call: TRBJ1-1
clone_size: NA
d_call: NA
cdr3_aa: CASSYITPAMNTEAFF
cdr3_nt: TGTGCCAGCAGTTATATAACACCTGCAATGAACACTGAAGCTTTCTTT

v_call: TRBV6-1
j_call: TRBJ1-2
clone_size: few
d_call: TRBD1
cdr3_aa: CASTDNGQGYGYTF
cdr3_nt: TGTGCCAGCACCGATAATGGACAGGGCTATGGCTACACCTTC

v_call: TRBV10-2
j_call: TRBJ1-1
clone_size: NA
d_call: NA
cdr3_aa: CASSAAGAAEAFF
cdr3_nt: TGCGCCAGCAGTGCCGCTGGGGCCGCTGAAGCTTTCTTT

v_call: TRBV5-1
j_call: TRBJ2-7
clone_size: few
d_call: TRBD2
cdr3_aa: CASSLITGLVVEQYF
cdr3_nt: TGCGCCAGCAGCTTGATTACGGGACTAGTAGTTGAGCAGTACTTC

v_call: TRBV6-5
j_call: TRBJ1-6
clone_size: NA
d_call: TRBD1
cdr3_aa: CASSYDRGVTGNSPLHF
cdr3_nt: TGTGCCAGCAGTTATGACAGGGGAGTTACCGGTAATTCACCCCTCCACTTT

v_call: TRBV20-1
j_call: TRBJ2-7
clone_size: many
d_call: NA
cdr3_aa: CSARDQAYEQYF
cdr3_nt: TGCAGTGCTAGGGACCAGGCCTACGAGCAGTACTTC

v_call: TRBV20-1
j_call: TRBJ2-1
clone_size: NA
d_call: TRBD2
cdr3_aa: CSAPSGGGRSSYNEQFF
cdr3_nt: TGCAGTGCCCCGTCCGGGGGGGGCCGAAGCTCCTACAATGAGCAGTTCTTC

v_call: TRBV11-2
j_call: TRBJ2-1
clone_size: NA
d_call: NA
cdr3_aa: CASSLESGVYNEQFF
cdr3_nt: TGTGCCAGCAGCTTAGAGTCGGGAGTTTACAATGAGCAGTTCTTC

v_call: TRBV15
j_call: TRBJ2-7
clone_size: NA
d_call: NA
cdr3_aa: CATSRERAPSSYEQYF
cdr3_nt: TGTGCCACCAGCAGGGAACGCGCTCCCAGCTCCTACGAGCAGTACTTC

v_call: TRBV29-1
j_call: TRBJ2-3
clone_size: few
d_call: TRBD1
cdr3_aa: CSVLDRGTDTQYF
cdr3_nt: TGCAGCGTCCTCGACAGGGGGACAGATACGCAGTATTTT

v_call: TRBV6-1
j_call: TRBJ1-2
clone_size: NA
d_call: NA
cdr3_aa: CASRKGGGYGYTF
cdr3_nt: TGTGCCAGCAGAAAGGGGGGGGGCTATGGCTACACCTTC

v_call: TRBV28
j_call: TRBJ2-1
clone_size: many
d_call: NA
cdr3_aa: CASSLNLRSLFF
cdr3_nt: TGTGCCAGCAGTTTAAATCTCCGCTCCTTGTTCTTC

v_call: TRBV20-1
j_call: TRBJ1-2
clone_size: few
d_call: TRBD1
cdr3_aa: CSVEGAGGYTF
cdr3_nt: TGCAGTGTCGAGGGGGCGGGTGGCTACACCTTC

v_call: TRBV20-1
j_call: TRBJ2-3
clone_size: NA
d_call: NA
cdr3_aa: CSAPGGARTDTQYF
cdr3_nt: TGCAGTGCCCCTGGGGGGGCGCGAACAGATACGCAGTATTTT

v_call: TRBV5-5
j_call: TRBJ1-6
clone_size: few
d_call: NA
cdr3_aa: CASSASSGVNSPLHF
cdr3_nt: TGTGCCAGCAGCGCCTCGTCCGGGGTGAATTCACCCCTCCACTTT

v_call: TRBV12-3/TRBV12-4
j_call: TRBJ1-5
clone_size: many
d_call: NA
cdr3_aa: CASSFQGRRNQPQHF
cdr3_nt: TGTGCCAGCAGTTTTCAGGGGCGGAGAAATCAGCCCCAGCATTTT

v_call: TRBV29-1
j_call: TRBJ1-4
clone_size: few
d_call: NA
cdr3_aa: CSVDRGNEKLFF
cdr3_nt: TGCAGCGTTGACAGGGGTAATGAAAAACTGTTTTTT

v_call: TRBV6-4
j_call: TRBJ2-7
clone_size: NA
d_call: TRBD1
cdr3_aa: CASSDGDRKYEQYF
cdr3_nt: TGTGCCAGCAGTGACGGGGACAGAAAGTACGAGCAGTACTTC

v_call: TRBV5-1
j_call: TRBJ2-3
clone_size: NA
d_call: NA
cdr3_aa: CASSLPAASSTDTQYF
cdr3_nt: TGCGCCAGCAGCTTGCCGGCCGCCTCTAGCACAGATACGCAGTATTTT

v_call: TRBV7-6
j_call: TRBJ2-2
clone_size: NA
d_call: TRBD1
cdr3_aa: CASSDKGRTGNTGELFF
cdr3_nt: TGTGCCAGCAGCGATAAAGGTCGGACAGGGAACACCGGGGAGCTGTTTTTT

v_call: TRBV20-1
j_call: TRBJ2-3
clone_size: NA
d_call: NA
cdr3_aa: CSARSSAEHTDTQYF
cdr3_nt: TGCAGTGCAAGGTCGTCGGCGGAACACACAGATACGCAGTATTTT

v_call: TRBV15
j_call: TRBJ2-5
clone_size: few
d_call: TRBD2
cdr3_aa: CATSRVVAGWAETQYF
cdr3_nt: TGTGCCACCAGCAGAGTGGTAGCGGGATGGGCTGAGACCCAGTACTTC

v_call: TRBV12-3/TRBV12-4
j_call: TRBJ1-2
clone_size: few
d_call: NA
cdr3_aa: CASSFVQGNYGYTF
cdr3_nt: TGTGCCAGCAGTTTCGTGCAGGGGAACTATGGCTACACCTTC

v_call: TRBV11-3
j_call: TRBJ2-3
clone_size: NA
d_call: TRBD2
cdr3_aa: CASSPPTSAGAVTQYF
cdr3_nt: TGTGCCAGCAGCCCCCCGACCTCGGCGGGAGCGGTTACGCAGTATTTT

v_call: TRBV11-3
j_call: TRBJ2-7
clone_size: NA
d_call: NA
cdr3_aa: CASERTHGSYEQYF
cdr3_nt: TGTGCCAGTGAAAGGACGCACGGTTCCTACGAGCAGTACTTC

v_call: TRBV27
j_call: TRBJ2-1
clone_size: many
d_call: NA
cdr3_aa: CASSTMPQQGRYNEQFF
cdr3_nt: TGTGCCAGCAGTACTATGCCTCAACAGGGACGCTACAATGAGCAGTTCTTC

v_call: TRBV28
j_call: TRBJ2-7
clone_size: few
d_call: NA
cdr3_aa: CASRKGGGFDYEQYF
cdr3_nt: TGTGCCAGCAGGAAGGGGGGGGGGTTCGATTACGAGCAGTACTTC

v_call: TRBV20-1
j_call: TRBJ2-3
clone_size: NA
d_call: NA
cdr3_aa: CSAGRRDTQYF
cdr3_nt: TGCAGTGCTGGCCGGCGGGATACGCAGTATTTT

v_call: TRBV28
j_call: TRBJ2-6
clone_size: many
d_call: NA
cdr3_aa: CASSLEAGANVLTF
cdr3_nt: TGTGCCAGCAGTTTAGAGGCTGGGGCCAACGTCCTGACTTTC

v_call: TRBV20-1
j_call: TRBJ2-5
clone_size: few
d_call: TRBD1
cdr3_aa: CSARGGQAQETQYF
cdr3_nt: TGCAGTGCTAGAGGTGGACAGGCCCAAGAGACCCAGTACTTC

v_call: TRBV4-1
j_call: TRBJ2-3
clone_size: few
d_call: TRBD2
cdr3_aa: CASSPSVGRGGPDTQYF
cdr3_nt: TGCGCCAGCAGCCCGTCCGTTGGGCGGGGGGGCCCAGATACGCAGTATTTT

v_call: TRBV12-3/TRBV12-4
j_call: TRBJ1-1
clone_size: NA
d_call: NA
cdr3_aa: CASSVGPSEAFF
cdr3_nt: TGTGCCAGCAGCGTGGGACCTTCTGAAGCTTTCTTT

v_call: TRBV29-1
j_call: TRBJ2-1
clone_size: few
d_call: NA
cdr3_aa: CSVLPGLLKTRSSYNEQFF
cdr3_nt: TGCAGCGTTCTCCCGGGACTTTTGAAGACCCGATCCTCCTACAATGAGCAGTTCTTC

v_call: TRBV6-1
j_call: TRBJ1-5
clone_size: NA
d_call: TRBD1
cdr3_aa: CASSSQGGPSISNQPQHF
cdr3_nt: TGTGCCAGCAGCTCGCAGGGGGGACCCTCTATTAGCAATCAGCCCCAGCATTTT

v_call: TRBV20-1
j_call: TRBJ2-3
clone_size: NA
d_call: TRBD2
cdr3_aa: CSASFSGGPTDTQYF
cdr3_nt: TGCAGTGCTAGTTTTAGCGGGGGCCCCACAGATACGCAGTATTTT

v_call: TRBV7-2
j_call: TRBJ2-1
clone_size: NA
d_call: NA
cdr3_aa: CASSLGLQGVRNEQFF
cdr3_nt: TGTGCCAGCAGCTTAGGGCTGCAGGGAGTACGCAATGAGCAGTTCTTC